Listed here are 19 T cell receptor beta chains from one sample, sequenced in a study of cytomegalovirus exposure and HLA in healthy donors. Data came from immunoSEQ multiplex PCR; TCRdb stores just in-frame clones and leaves some out. The sample carries about 140,000 clones, about 88% recorded once. Sequenced: PBMCs. The receptors derive from a man aged 18 to 30 in good health and CMV-seropositive.

This chain's CDR3 is CASSGVDRGPYEQYF. In nucleotides, the CDR3 is TGTGCCAGCAGTGGGGTCGACAGGGGGCCCTACGAGCAGTACTTC. The rearrangement uses TRBV27 and TRBJ2-7; 10 bases agree with TRBD1. The CDR3 has 15 residues. In germline, CDR1 is MNHEY, CDR2 SMNVEV (reference sequence). The trim removed 5 bases at V and 2 bases at J, leaving 6 bases unmatched.

This chain connects TRBV19 to TRBJ2-5; maybe TRBD1 (6 bases). This CDR3 spans 12 amino acids. The germline V gene encodes CDR1 LNHDA and CDR2 SQIVND (reference sequence). V was clipped by 5 bases and J by 7 bases, with 11 bases between them. The CDR3 coding sequence is TGTGCCAGTAGTGCGGACAGAGGGACCCAGTACTTC. This encodes CASSADRGTQYF.

The CDR3 DNA reads TGTGCCAGCAGCTTAGGACTAGCATACAATGAGCAGTTCTTC. This translates into CASSLGLAYNEQFF. The chain recombines TRBV7-6 with TRBJ2-1; 7 nucleotides match TRBD2. Germline lookup yields CDR1 SGHVS and CDR2 FNYEAQ. The CDR3 has 14 residues. V lost 1 base to trimming and J lost 4 bases; unmatched junction nucleotides: 1. Looking up the rest from reference TRBV7-6 and TRBJ2-1 gives the full variable domain: GAGVSQSPRYKVTKRGQDVALRCDPISGHVSLYWYRQALGQGPEFLTYFNYEAQQDKSGLPNDRFSAERPEGSISTLTIQRTEQRDSAMYRCASSLGLAYNEQFFGPGTRLTVL.

J is TRBJ1-6 and V is TRBV2, with 10 bases fitting TRBD1. The CDR3 is 16 amino acids. The germline gives CDR1 SNHLY, CDR2 FYNNEI. Trimming at V came to 4 bases and at J to 9 bases, leaving 9 bases not matched to a gene. This chain's CDR3 is CASSGDRGSWGSPLHF. For the CDR3, the DNA is TGTGCCAGCAGTGGGGACAGGGGTAGCTGGGGTTCACCCCTCCACTTT.

In its sample, this clone was seen once. V is TRBV21-1 and J is TRBJ2-1; the table assigns TRBD2, which was not confirmed against the DNA. TRBV21-1 is listed as a pseudogene. CDR3 length: 16 amino acids. CDR3 in amino acids: CASSTLGGRAYNEQFF. CDR3 nucleotides: TGTGCCAGCAGCACCTTGGGGGGTCGAGCCTACAATGAGCAGTTCTTC.

The chain uses TRBV29-1 and TRBJ1-2, with 9 nucleotides matching TRBD1. Losses at the gene ends were 7 bases for V and 5 bases for J; bases not matched to a gene: 8. The germline V gene encodes CDR1 SQVTM and CDR2 ANQGSEA. The CDR3 is 13 amino acids. Written as DNA, the CDR3 is TGCAGCGCCGGGACAGGGTATTCGTATGGCTACACCTTC. As protein: CSAGTGYSYGYTF.

This clone has more than one count but fewer than ten. This chain connects TRBV5-1 to TRBJ2-1; possibly TRBD2 for D (5 bases). The CDR3 is 14 amino acids. The germline gives CDR1 SGHRS, CDR2 YFSETQ. V lost 4 bases and J 5 bases, leaving 13 bases between the germline ends. The CDR3 protein is CASSTKDWDNEQFF. In DNA, the CDR3 is TGCGCCAGCAGCACAAAGGACTGGGACAATGAGCAGTTCTTC.

The rearrangement joins TRBV5-4 to TRBJ2-7; 8 nucleotides match TRBD2. There are 14 residues in the CDR3. Trimming at V came to 4 bases and at J to 4 bases, leaving 7 bases not matched to a gene. The germline CDR1 and CDR2 sequences are SGHNT and YYREEE (reference sequence). The CDR3 is CASSKSGSSYEQYF. The CDR3 DNA reads as TGTGCCAGCAGCAAGAGCGGGAGTAGTTACGAGCAGTACTTC.

The chain couples TRBV6-5 to TRBJ2-7, with 7 bases identical to TRBD1. V lost 8 bases, J lost 6 bases, and 10 bases stayed unmatched. This CDR3 contains 13 residues. Per germline, CDR1 MNHEY and CDR2 SVGAGI. CDR3 bases: TGTGCCAGCGCTTCCTCACAGGGGACCGAGCAGTACTTC. Translation: CASASSQGTEQYF.

The chain has TRBV27 and TRBJ2-7, with D possibly matching TRBD2 (5 bases). Per the germline V gene, CDR1 is MNHEY and CDR2 is SMNVEV (reference sequence). The CDR3 totals 16 residues. V dropped 0 bases and J dropped 2 bases, with 14 bases sitting between them. The CDR3, as DNA: TGTGCCAGCAGTTTATCGTCTAGCCCCAGCGCCTACGAGCAGTACTTC. Amino acids: CASSLSSSPSAYEQYF.

The gene calls are TRBV7-2 and TRBJ2-4, with TRBD1 matching over 7 bases. CDR1 is SGHTA and CDR2 is FQGNSA in the germline V gene. The trim removed 5 bases at V and 6 bases at J, leaving 4 bases unmatched. This CDR3 region has 13 residues. The CDR3 spells CASSPGTANIQYF. The CDR3 DNA is TGTGCCAGCAGCCCCGGGACAGCAAACATTCAGTACTTC.

The rearrangement joins TRBV5-4 to TRBJ1-2, with 8 bases identical to TRBD1. Germline lookup yields CDR1 SGHNT and CDR2 YYREEE (reference sequence). CDR3 length equals 13 residues. V was pared by 6 bases and J by 6 bases, with 7 bases of the junction left unmatched. CDR3 protein: CASNKDREDGYTF. DNA for the CDR3: TGTGCCAGCAACAAGGACAGGGAGGATGGCTACACCTTC.

This clone has just one count. The rearrangement joins TRBV18 to TRBJ2-1, with 10 bases matching TRBD2. The CDR3 loop spans 15 amino acids. The germline V gene encodes CDR1 KGHSH and CDR2 LQKENI. J was trimmed by 6 bases and V by 1 base; bases with no gene match: 3. CDR3 sequence: CASSPLAGGSNEQFF. CDR3 sequence (DNA): TGTGCCAGCTCACCACTAGCGGGAGGAAGCAATGAGCAGTTCTTC.

This rearrangement joins TRBV7-6 to TRBJ2-2; 11 bases align to TRBD2. With V trimmed by 1 base and J by 1 base, 2 bases remained unmatched. The CDR3 extends over 17 amino acids. Per germline, CDR1 SGHVS and CDR2 FNYEAQ. CDR3 sequence reads: CASSLGTSGWNTGELFF. The CDR3 nucleotides are TGTGCCAGCAGCTTAGGGACTAGCGGGTGGAACACCGGGGAGCTGTTTTTT.

This sequence joins TRBV5-1 and TRBJ2-1; 7 bases match TRBD2. Looked up from germline, CDR1 is SGHRS and CDR2 is YFSETQ. The CDR3 contains 14 residues. The V and J ends lost 4 bases and 5 bases, in that order; junction bases with no gene match: 6. CDR3 sequence reads: CASSPGGINNEQFF. In nucleotides, the CDR3 is TGCGCCAGCAGCCCCGGGGGGATCAACAATGAGCAGTTCTTC.

This rearrangement joins TRBV12-1 to TRBJ1-1; the D call of TRBD1 is as the table states it, not checked on the DNA. TRBV12-1 is a pseudogene segment. CDR3 length: 14 residues. CDR3 coding DNA: TGTGCCAGCAGCTTAAGGACAGTCATAGCCGAAGCTTTCTTT. It codes for CASSLRTVIAEAFF.

This sequence joins TRBV15 and TRBJ2-1; weak D call: TRBD2 (5 bases). Per germline, CDR1 LNHNV and CDR2 YYDKDF (reference sequence). The CDR3 loop spans 12 amino acids. Trimming pared 5 bases from V and 11 bases from J, leaving 13 bases between. The CDR3 sequence is CATSAYSEKQFF. For the CDR3, the DNA is TGTGCCACCAGCGCCTATAGCGAGAAGCAGTTCTTC.

The chain uses TRBV9 and TRBJ1-1, with 7 bases that match TRBD1. The V and J ends lost 0 bases and 3 bases, in that order; junction bases with no gene match: 5. Germline V gives CDR1 SGDLS, CDR2 YYNGEE. This CDR3 region has 15 residues. CDR3 in DNA: TGTGCCAGCAGCGTAGATGGGACAGCCTACACTGAAGCTTTCTTT. Encoded protein: CASSVDGTAYTEAFF.

V usage is TRBV15 and J usage is TRBJ2-3; 9 nucleotides line up with TRBD1. Germline V gene sequence: CDR1 LNHNV, CDR2 YYDKDF (reference sequence). The CDR3 extends over 17 amino acids. The V and J ends lost 2 bases and 2 bases, in that order; junction bases with no gene match: 8. Written as DNA, the CDR3 is TGTGCCACCAGCAGATGGGGACAGGGTCTTAACACAGATACGCAGTATTTT. The encoded protein is CATSRWGQGLNTDTQYF.